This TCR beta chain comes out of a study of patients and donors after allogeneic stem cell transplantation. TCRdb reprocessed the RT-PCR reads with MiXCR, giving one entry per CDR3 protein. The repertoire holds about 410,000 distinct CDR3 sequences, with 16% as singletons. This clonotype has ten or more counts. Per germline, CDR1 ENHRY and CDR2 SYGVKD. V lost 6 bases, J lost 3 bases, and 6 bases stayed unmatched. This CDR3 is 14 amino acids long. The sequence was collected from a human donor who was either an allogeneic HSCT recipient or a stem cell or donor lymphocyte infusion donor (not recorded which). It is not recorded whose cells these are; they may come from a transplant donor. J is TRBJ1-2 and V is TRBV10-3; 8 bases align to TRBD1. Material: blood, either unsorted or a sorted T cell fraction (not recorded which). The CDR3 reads CAISAGQGDYGYTF. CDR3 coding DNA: TGTGCCATCAGCGCCGGACAGGGAGACTATGGCTACACCTTC.